This T cell receptor (beta chain) was documented in a study of control samples from healthy donors and cancer patients. The data were produced by immunoSEQ multiplex PCR, yet TCRdb's version contains in-frame clones alone and is incomplete. The sample has 160,000 or so clones; 94% are singletons. The V gene's germline CDR1 is MDHEN and CDR2 SYDVKM. V was pared by 3 bases and J by 11 bases, with 8 bases between. This CDR3 has 12 amino acids. This receptor was obtained from a middle-aged woman in good health. The chain combines TRBV28 with TRBJ1-6; D is unresolved. The specimen was blood. The CDR3 sequence is CASSLELAPLHF. In DNA form, the CDR3 reads TGTGCCAGCAGTTTGGAATTAGCACCCCTCCACTTT. The full variable domain, with the rest looked up from reference TRBV28 and TRBJ1-6, is DVKVTQSSRYLVKRTGEKVFLECVQDMDHENMFWYRQDPGLGLRLIYFSYDVKMKEKGDIPEGYSVSREKKERFSLILESASTNQTSMYLCASSLELAPLHFGNGTRLTVT.